This is a list of T cell receptor beta chains from one sample in a study of T cell responses to AZD1222 COVID-19 vaccine. Clones were read by immunoSEQ multiplex PCR, and TCRdb kept only the in-frame ones, dropping some. The table shows approximately 120,000 clones, with about 91% occurring only once. The sequencing used peripheral blood, collected on day 0 of AZD1222 vaccination. The receptors were sampled from an adult in good health. CDR3s include the opening cysteine and the closing phenylalanine or tryptophan. A D gene is named only where the DNA matches it firmly. Size tells how often a clone was seen (once, few, many) or the class of an expanded clone, and some rows leave it out.

size	J	D	length	V	DNA	CDR3
.	TRBJ2-5	.	14	TRBV2	TGTGCCAGCAAACCCGGGATCTCACAAGAGACCCAGTACTTC	CASKPGISQETQYF
.	TRBJ2-1	.	12	TRBV29-1	TGCAGCGTTGATGGAGGAGTAAACGAGCAGTTCTTC	CSVDGGVNEQFF
.	TRBJ1-5	TRBD1	16	TRBV18	TGTGCCAGCTCACCAACCGGGACAGGGGGCGTAGAGCCCCAGCATTTT	CASSPTGTGGVEPQHF
.	TRBJ1-1	TRBD1	14	TRBV19	TGTGCCAGTAGCCGGACAGGGGTGAACACTGAAGCTTTCTTT	CASSRTGVNTEAFF
.	TRBJ1-5	.	13	TRBV30	TGTGCCTGGAGTGTCCTAGGAGATCAGCCCCAGCATTTT	CAWSVLGDQPQHF
.	TRBJ2-2	.	14	TRBV3-1/TRBV3-2	TGTGCCAGCAGCCGGACGGGGCGCACCGGGGAGCTGTTTTTT	CASSRTGRTGELFF
once	TRBJ1-2	.	14	TRBV4-3	TGCGCCAGCAGCCAAGATCTTGGCAGCTATGGCTACACCTTC	CASSQDLGSYGYTF
.	TRBJ1-6	TRBD1	14	TRBV10-1	TGCGCCAGCAGTGACGGGCAGGGGGATTCACCCCTCCACTTT	CASSDGQGDSPLHF
.	TRBJ1-1	.	18	TRBV7-2	TGTGCCAGCAGCTTAGCGAGGTCTATACCCACGCGGAACACTGAAGCTTTCTTT	CASSLARSIPTRNTEAFF
.	TRBJ2-3	TRBD2	15	TRBV2	TGTGCCGGGGCCTATTCTAGCGGGACCCCAGATACGCAGTATTTT	CAGAYSSGTPDTQYF
.	TRBJ1-5	.	15	TRBV11-1	TGTGCCAGCAGCTTAAGCACCACGGGCAATCAGCCCCAGCATTTT	CASSLSTTGNQPQHF
few	TRBJ1-1	.	11	TRBV5-8	TGTGCCAGCAGCTTGACCTCGGGAACTTTCTTT	CASSLTSGTFF
.	TRBJ2-2	.	15	TRBV10-2	TGCGCCAGCAGGGAGGGGGGACAGACCACCGGGGAGCTGTTTTTT	CASREGGQTTGELFF
once	TRBJ1-1	.	15	TRBV15	TGTGCCACCAGCAGAGATCGGGGCGGGAACACTGAAGCTTTCTTT	CATSRDRGGNTEAFF
.	TRBJ2-7	.	14	TRBV3-1/TRBV3-2	TGTGCCAGCAGCGAACAGCTCAGCTCCTACGAGCAGTACTTC	CASSEQLSSYEQYF
.	TRBJ2-7	TRBD2	16	TRBV4-1	TGCGCCAGCAGCCAAGATAGCACTAGCGGGATTTACGAGCAGTACTTC	CASSQDSTSGIYEQYF
.	TRBJ2-7	TRBD2	15	TRBV5-1	TGCGCCAGCAGCATGGGACTAGCGGGGGGAGACGAGCAGTACTTC	CASSMGLAGGDEQYF
.	TRBJ2-2	TRBD1	15	TRBV4-3	TGCGCCAGCAGCCCCTACAGGGGCAACACCGGGGAGCTGTTTTTT	CASSPYRGNTGELFF
.	TRBJ2-1	TRBD1	13	TRBV6-4	TGTGCCAGCAGTGACTTCGGACAGGGGGAGCAGTTCTTC	CASSDFGQGEQFF
.	TRBJ1-6	.	13	TRBV5-1	TGCGCCAGCAGCTTTGACGCCACGGGTGCCCTCCACTTT	CASSFDATGALHF